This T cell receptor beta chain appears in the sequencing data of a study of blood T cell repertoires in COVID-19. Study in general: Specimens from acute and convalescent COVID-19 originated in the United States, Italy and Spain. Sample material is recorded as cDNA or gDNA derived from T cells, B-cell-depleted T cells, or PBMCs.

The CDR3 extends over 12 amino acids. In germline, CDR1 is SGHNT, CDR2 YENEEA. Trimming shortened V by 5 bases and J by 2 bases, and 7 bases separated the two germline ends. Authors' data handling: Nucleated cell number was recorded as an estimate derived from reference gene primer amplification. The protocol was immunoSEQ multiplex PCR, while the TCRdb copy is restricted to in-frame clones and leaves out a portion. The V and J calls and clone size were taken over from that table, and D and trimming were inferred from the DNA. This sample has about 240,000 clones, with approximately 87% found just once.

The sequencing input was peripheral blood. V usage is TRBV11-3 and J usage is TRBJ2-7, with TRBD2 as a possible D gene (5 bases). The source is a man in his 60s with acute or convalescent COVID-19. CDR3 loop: CASSLSAYEQYF. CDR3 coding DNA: TGTGCCAGCAGCCTTAGCGCCTACGAGCAGTACTTC.